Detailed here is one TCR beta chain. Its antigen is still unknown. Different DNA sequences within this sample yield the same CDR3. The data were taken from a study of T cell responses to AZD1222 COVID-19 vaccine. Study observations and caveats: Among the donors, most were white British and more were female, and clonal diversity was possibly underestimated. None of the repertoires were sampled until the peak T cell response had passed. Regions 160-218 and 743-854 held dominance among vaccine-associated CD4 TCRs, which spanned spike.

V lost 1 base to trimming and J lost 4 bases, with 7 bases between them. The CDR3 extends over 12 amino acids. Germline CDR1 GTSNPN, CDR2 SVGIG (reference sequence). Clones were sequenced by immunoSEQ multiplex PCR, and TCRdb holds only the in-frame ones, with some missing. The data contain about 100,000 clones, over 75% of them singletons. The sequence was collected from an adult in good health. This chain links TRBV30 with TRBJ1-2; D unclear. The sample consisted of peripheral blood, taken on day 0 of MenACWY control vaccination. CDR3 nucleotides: TGTGCCTGGAGTGGGGGAAGCTATGGCTACACCTTC. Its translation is CAWSGGSYGYTF.